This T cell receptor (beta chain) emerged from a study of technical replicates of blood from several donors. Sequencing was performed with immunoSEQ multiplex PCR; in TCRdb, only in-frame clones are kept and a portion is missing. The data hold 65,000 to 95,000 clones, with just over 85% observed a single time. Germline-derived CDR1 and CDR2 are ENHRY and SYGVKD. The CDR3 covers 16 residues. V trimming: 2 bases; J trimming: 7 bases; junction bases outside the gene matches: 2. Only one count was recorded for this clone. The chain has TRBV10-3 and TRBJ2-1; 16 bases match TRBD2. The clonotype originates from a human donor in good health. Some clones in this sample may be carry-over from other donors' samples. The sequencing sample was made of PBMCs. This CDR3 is CAISEPGLAGGNEQFF. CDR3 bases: TGTGCCATCAGTGAGCCGGGACTAGCGGGAGGGAATGAGCAGTTCTTC.